This passage covers 8 T cell receptor beta chains from one sample sequenced in a study of T cell responses to AZD1222 COVID-19 vaccine. Method: immunoSEQ multiplex PCR; TCRdb's copy keeps in-frame clones and lacks some. The sample holds 150,000 to 200,000 clones; over 80% are singletons and the top ten take about 1%. The sample was peripheral blood, taken 28 days after the second dose of the MenACWY control vaccine. The receptors shown here come from an adult who received the MenACWY meningococcal vaccine as a control.

This chain connects TRBV30 to TRBJ1-2, with TRBD1 matching 9 bases. This CDR3 has 15 amino acids. The germline CDR1 and CDR2 sequences are GTSNPN and SVGIG (reference sequence). After removal of 3 bases from V and 2 bases from J, the junction contained 7 bases not matched to a gene. The CDR3 is CAWRGGGTGNYGYTF. The DNA for the CDR3 is TGTGCCTGGAGGGGAGGAGGGACAGGGAACTATGGCTACACCTTC.

J is TRBJ1-1 and V is TRBV6-4, with TRBD1 matching over 9 bases. Trimming removed 6 bases from V and 6 bases from J; junction bases left unmatched: 8. Germline CDR1 MRHNA, CDR2 SNTAGT. The CDR3 contains 14 residues. CDR3 protein: CASRRTGVGAEAFF. In nucleotides, the CDR3 is TGTGCCAGCAGACGGACAGGGGTAGGGGCTGAAGCTTTCTTT.

The chain combines TRBV6-5 with TRBJ1-4, with 10 bases fitting TRBD1. V dropped 5 bases and J dropped 6; count of bases not matched to a gene: 6. The CDR3 spans 15 residues. The germline gives CDR1 MNHEY, CDR2 SVGAGI. The CDR3 sequence is CASSNRQGAYEKLFF. CDR3 sequence (DNA): TGTGCCAGCAGTAACCGACAGGGGGCATATGAAAAACTGTTTTTT.

The rearrangement uses TRBV3-1 (or the pseudogene TRBV3-2) and TRBJ1-2, with D perhaps TRBD1 (5 bases). Germline-derived CDR1 and CDR2 are LGHDT and YNNKEL (reference sequence). The CDR3 sequence is 13 residues long. Trimming cost V 0 bases and J 8 bases, with 10 bases left between them. This chain's CDR3 is CASSQERRQGYTF. The CDR3 bases are TGTGCCAGCAGCCAAGAGCGTAGACAGGGCTACACCTTC.

The chain joins TRBV18 to TRBJ1-2; D ambiguous. The V gene lost 3 bases and the J gene lost 6 bases, with 14 bases spanning the gap. CDR1 is KGHSH, CDR2 LQKENI, per germline. There are 14 residues in the CDR3. CDR3 residues: CASSPYKEADGYTF. Here the CDR3 DNA reads TGTGCCAGCTCACCTTACAAGGAGGCGGATGGCTACACCTTC.

This chain links TRBV12-3 or TRBV12-4 with TRBJ2-2, with D uncertain. The germline V and J ends were trimmed by 10 bases and 0 bases, with 9 bases remaining between them. This CDR3 has 13 amino acids. In nucleotides, the CDR3 is TGTGCCACCCGGGCTTCGAACACCGGGGAGCTGTTTTTT. It translates to CATRASNTGELFF.

The CDR3 DNA follows: TGTGCCAGCAGCTTGAACAGGCTACTCTATGGCTACACCTTC. Its protein product is CASSLNRLLYGYTF. This chain connects TRBV5-6 to TRBJ1-2; a possible D gene is TRBD1 (5 bases). The germline gives CDR1 SGHDT, CDR2 YYEEEE. The CDR3 loop spans 14 amino acids. Trimming stripped 1 base from V and 4 bases from J, with 11 bases between.

This chain uses TRBV28 with TRBJ1-2; maybe TRBD1 (5 bases). The germline CDR1 and CDR2 sequences are MDHEN and SYDVKM. The CDR3 covers 13 residues. With 6 bases removed from V and 7 bases from J, the gap between germline ends came to 15 bases. CDR3 protein: CASSLLRGVGYTF. The CDR3 bases are TGTGCCAGCAGCTTACTTCGGGGGGTTGGCTACACCTTC.